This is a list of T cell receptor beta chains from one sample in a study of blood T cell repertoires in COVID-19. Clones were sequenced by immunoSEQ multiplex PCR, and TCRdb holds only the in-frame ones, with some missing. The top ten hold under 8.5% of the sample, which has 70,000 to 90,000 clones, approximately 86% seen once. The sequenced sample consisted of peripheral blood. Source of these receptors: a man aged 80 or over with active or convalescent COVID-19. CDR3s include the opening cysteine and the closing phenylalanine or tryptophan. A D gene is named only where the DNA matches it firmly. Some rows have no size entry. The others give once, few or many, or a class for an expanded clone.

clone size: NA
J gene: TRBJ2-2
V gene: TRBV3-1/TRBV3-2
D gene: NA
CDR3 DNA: TGTGCCAGCAGCCAAGTTCCCATGACAGCTGCGAACACCGGGGAGCTGTTTTTT
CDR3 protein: CASSQVPMTAANTGELFF

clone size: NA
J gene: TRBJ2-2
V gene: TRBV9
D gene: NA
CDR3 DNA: TGTGCCAGCAGCGTAGTCGCGAACACCGGGGAGCTGTTTTTT
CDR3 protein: CASSVVANTGELFF

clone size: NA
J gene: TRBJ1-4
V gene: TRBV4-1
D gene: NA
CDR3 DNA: TGCGCCAGCAGCCAAGACAGGGGTTCGGTTGTGGGTAGTGAAAAACTGTTTTTT
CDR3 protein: CASSQDRGSVVGSEKLFF

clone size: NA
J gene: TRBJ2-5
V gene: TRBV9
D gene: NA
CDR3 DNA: TGTGCCAGCAGCGTAGACCCTAGCCGATTGGAGACCCAGTACTTC
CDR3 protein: CASSVDPSRLETQYF

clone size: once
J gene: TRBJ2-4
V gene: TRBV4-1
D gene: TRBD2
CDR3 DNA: TGCGCCAGCAGCCAAGATGGGACTAGCAGAAACATTCAGTACTTC
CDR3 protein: CASSQDGTSRNIQYF

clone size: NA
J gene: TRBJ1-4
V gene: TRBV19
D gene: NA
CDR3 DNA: TGTGCCAGTAGTCAACAGGCAACTAATGAAAAACTGTTTTTT
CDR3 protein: CASSQQATNEKLFF

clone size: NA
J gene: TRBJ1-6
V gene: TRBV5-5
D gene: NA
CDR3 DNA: TGTGCCAGCAGCGGCCCACAGGGTTGGAGTAATTCACCCCTCCACTTT
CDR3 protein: CASSGPQGWSNSPLHF

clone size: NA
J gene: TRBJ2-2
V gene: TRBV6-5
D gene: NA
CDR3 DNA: TGTGCCAGCAGTTACATGCGGGCGCCCACCGGGGAGCTGTTTTTT
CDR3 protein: CASSYMRAPTGELFF

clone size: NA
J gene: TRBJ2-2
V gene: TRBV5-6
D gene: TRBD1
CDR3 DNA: TGTGCCAGCAGCGCCGGGACAGGGGGTAGCGGGGAGCTGTTTTTT
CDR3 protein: CASSAGTGGSGELFF

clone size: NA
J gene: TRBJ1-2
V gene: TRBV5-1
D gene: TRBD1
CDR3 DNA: TGCGCCAGCAGCTTGGGCAGGGGGCTAACAACTAACTATGGCTACACCTTC
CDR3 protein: CASSLGRGLTTNYGYTF

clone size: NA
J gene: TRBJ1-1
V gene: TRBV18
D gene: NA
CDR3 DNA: TGTGCCAGCTCAGCCGGGGAATGGATGAACACTGAAGCTTTCTTT
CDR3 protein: CASSAGEWMNTEAFF

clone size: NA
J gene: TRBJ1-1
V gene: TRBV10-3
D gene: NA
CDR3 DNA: TGTGCCATCAGTGAGACGGCAGGGGACACTGAAGCTTTCTTT
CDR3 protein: CAISETAGDTEAFF

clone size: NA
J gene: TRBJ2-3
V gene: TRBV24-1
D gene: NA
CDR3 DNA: TGTGCCACCAGTGAGGGGCCAGATACGCAGTATTTT
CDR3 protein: CATSEGPDTQYF

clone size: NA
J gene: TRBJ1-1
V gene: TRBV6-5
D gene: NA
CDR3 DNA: TGTGCCAGCAGAAGCCCGGGGGTCGGCACTGAAGCTTTCTTT
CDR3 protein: CASRSPGVGTEAFF

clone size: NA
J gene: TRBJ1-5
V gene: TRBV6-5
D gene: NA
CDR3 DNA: TGTGCCAGCAGTTTTCAGGGACAGCCCCAGCATTTT
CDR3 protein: CASSFQGQPQHF

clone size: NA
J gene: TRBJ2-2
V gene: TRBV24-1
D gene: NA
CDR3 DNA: TGTGCCACCAGTGAAAAGACACCTCCTCGGTTCGCGAACACCGGGGAGCTGTTTTTT
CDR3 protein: CATSEKTPPRFANTGELFF

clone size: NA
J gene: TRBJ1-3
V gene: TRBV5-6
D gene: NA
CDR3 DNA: TGTGCCAGCAGCCAAGGAGGGTTCGGAAACACCATATATTTT
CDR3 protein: CASSQGGFGNTIYF

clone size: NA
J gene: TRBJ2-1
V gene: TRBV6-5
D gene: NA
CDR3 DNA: TGTGCCAGCAGTTACCTTTGGGGCGGATCCTACAATGAGCAGTTCTTC
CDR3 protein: CASSYLWGGSYNEQFF

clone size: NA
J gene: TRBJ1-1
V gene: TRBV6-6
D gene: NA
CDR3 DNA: TGTGCCAGCAGTTATCATGTGAACACTGAAGCTTTCTTT
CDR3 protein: CASSYHVNTEAFF

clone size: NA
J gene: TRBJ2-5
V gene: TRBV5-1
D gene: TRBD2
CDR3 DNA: TGCGCCAGCATGCCGACTAGCGGGGGAGAGACCCAGTACTTC
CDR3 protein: CASMPTSGGETQYF

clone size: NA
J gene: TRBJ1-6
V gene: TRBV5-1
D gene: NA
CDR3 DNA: TGCGCCAGCAGTCTCACAGGGTTGACGAATTCACCCCTCCACTTT
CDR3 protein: CASSLTGLTNSPLHF

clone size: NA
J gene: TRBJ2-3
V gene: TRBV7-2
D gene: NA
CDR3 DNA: TGTGCCAGCAGCTTGGACAGACTAAGCACAGATACGCAGTATTTT
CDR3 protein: CASSLDRLSTDTQYF

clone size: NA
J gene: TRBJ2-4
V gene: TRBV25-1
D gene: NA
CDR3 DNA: TGTGCCAGCAGATCGTCGGGATCAAACATTCAGTACTTC
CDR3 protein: CASRSSGSNIQYF

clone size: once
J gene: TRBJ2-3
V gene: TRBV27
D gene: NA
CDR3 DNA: TGTGCCAGCAGCCAACCGCGAAGGGGGAAGAGAAGCACAGATACGCAGTATTTT
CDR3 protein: CASSQPRRGKRSTDTQYF

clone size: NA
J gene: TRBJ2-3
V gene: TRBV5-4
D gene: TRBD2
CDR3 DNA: TGTGCCAGCAGCCCGCGGACTAGCGGGGATACAGATACGCAGTATTTT
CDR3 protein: CASSPRTSGDTDTQYF

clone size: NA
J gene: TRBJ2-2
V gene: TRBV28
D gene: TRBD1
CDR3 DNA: TGTGCCAGCAAAATCCCGGCAGGGGGCGGAGGGGAGCTGTTTTTT
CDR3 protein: CASKIPAGGGGELFF

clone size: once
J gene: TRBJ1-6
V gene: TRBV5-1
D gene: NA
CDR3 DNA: TGCGCCAGCAGCTTGGCTGGGGACCCGGGGGTATCACCCCTCCACTTT
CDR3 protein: CASSLAGDPGVSPLHF

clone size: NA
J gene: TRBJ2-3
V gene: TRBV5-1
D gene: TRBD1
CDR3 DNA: TGCGCCAGCAGCTTGGAGGGACAGCCTAGCACAGATACGCAGTATTTT
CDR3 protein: CASSLEGQPSTDTQYF

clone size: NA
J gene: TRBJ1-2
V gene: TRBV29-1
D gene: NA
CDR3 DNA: TGCAGCGTTGATGCGAGGGCCGTCTATGGCTACACCTTC
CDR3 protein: CSVDARAVYGYTF

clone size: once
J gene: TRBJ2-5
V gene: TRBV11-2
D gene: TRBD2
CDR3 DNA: TGTGCCAGCAGCTCGCCCACTAGGACTAGCCAAACCCAGTACTTC
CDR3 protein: CASSSPTRTSQTQYF

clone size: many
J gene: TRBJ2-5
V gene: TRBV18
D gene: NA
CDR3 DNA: TGTGCCAGCTCACCACCCAAAGAGACCCAGTACTTC
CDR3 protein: CASSPPKETQYF

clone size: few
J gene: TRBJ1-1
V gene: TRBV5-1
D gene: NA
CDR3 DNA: TGCGCCAGCAGTTATAAAGACAGGCTTACTGAAGCTTTCTTT
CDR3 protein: CASSYKDRLTEAFF

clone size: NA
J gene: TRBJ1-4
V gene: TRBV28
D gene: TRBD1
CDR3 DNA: TGTGCCAGCAGTCCAGTGGGACAGACCGAAAAACTGTTTTTT
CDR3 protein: CASSPVGQTEKLFF

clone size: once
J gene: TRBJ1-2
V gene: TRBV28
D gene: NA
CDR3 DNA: TGTGCCAGCAGTCGCTTCGGGGTTGACTATGGCTACACCTTC
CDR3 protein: CASSRFGVDYGYTF

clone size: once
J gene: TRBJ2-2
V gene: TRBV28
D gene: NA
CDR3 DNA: TGTGCCAGCAGGTGGACAGCTAACACCGGGGAGCTGTTTTTT
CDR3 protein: CASRWTANTGELFF

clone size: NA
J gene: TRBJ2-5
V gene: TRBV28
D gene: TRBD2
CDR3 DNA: TGTGCCAGCAGTTTGGGGGGGGTAGAGACCCAGTACTTC
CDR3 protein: CASSLGGVETQYF

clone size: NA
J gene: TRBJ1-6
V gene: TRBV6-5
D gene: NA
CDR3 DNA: TGTGCCAGCAGTTACTTTGGGCGCTCACCCCTCCACTTT
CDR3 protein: CASSYFGRSPLHF

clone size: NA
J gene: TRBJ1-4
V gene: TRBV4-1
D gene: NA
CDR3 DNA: TGCGCCAGCAGCCAATTTTCCCCGCGGGTTGAAAAACTGTTTTTT
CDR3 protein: CASSQFSPRVEKLFF

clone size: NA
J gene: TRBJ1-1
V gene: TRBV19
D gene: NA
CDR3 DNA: TGTGCCAGTAGTATGTGGGTAGGGGGTGGGAACACTGAAGCTTTCTTT
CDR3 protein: CASSMWVGGGNTEAFF

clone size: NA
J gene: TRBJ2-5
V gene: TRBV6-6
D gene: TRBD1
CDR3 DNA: TGTGCCAGCAATACTTACCCGGGACAGCGAGAGACCCAGTACTTC
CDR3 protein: CASNTYPGQRETQYF

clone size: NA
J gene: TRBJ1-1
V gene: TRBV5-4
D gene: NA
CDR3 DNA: TGTGCCAGCAGCCGGCCCGGGACTGATGAAGCTTTCTTT
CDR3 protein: CASSRPGTDEAFF

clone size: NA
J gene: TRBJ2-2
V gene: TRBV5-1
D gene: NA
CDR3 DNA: TGCGCCAGCAGCTTGCGTGATGGGGGGACCGGGGAGCTGTTTTTT
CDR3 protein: CASSLRDGGTGELFF

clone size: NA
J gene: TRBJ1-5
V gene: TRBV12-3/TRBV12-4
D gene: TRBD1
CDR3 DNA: TGTGCCAGCAGGGACAGGTCCAATCAGCCCCAGCATTTT
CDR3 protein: CASRDRSNQPQHF

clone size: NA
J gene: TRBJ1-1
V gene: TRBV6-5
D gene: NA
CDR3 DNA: TGTGCCAGCAGTTGGGCAGGGTCTACTGAAGCTTTCTTT
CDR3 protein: CASSWAGSTEAFF

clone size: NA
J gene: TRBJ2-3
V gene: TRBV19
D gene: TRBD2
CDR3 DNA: TGTGCCAGTAGCAGGGGACTAGACTCAGATACGCAGTATTTT
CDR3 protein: CASSRGLDSDTQYF

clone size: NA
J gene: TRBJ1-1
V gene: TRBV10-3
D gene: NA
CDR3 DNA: TGTGCCATCAGTGAGTCGACAGTGAACACTGAAGCTTTCTTT
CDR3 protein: CAISESTVNTEAFF

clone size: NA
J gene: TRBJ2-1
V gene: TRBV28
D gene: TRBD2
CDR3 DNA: TGTGCCAGCAAACTAGCGGGAGGCCGCGGGGTAGGGGAGCAGTTCTTC
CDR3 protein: CASKLAGGRGVGEQFF

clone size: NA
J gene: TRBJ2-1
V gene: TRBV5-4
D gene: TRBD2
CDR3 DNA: TGTGCCAGCAGAACGGGAGGACTAGGGGCCTACAATGAGCAGTTCTTC
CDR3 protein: CASRTGGLGAYNEQFF

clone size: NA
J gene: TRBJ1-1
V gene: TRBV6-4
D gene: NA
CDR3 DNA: TGTGCCAGCAGTGACTCAGGGGCCCCTAGCACTGAAGCTTTCTTT
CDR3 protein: CASSDSGAPSTEAFF

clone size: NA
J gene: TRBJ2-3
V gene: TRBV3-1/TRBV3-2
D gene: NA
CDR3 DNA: TGTGCCAGCAGCCAAATGGGGGACTCAGATACGCAGTATTTT
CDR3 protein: CASSQMGDSDTQYF

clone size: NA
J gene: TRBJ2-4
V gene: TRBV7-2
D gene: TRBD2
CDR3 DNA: TGTGCCAGCAGCTTATCTAGCGGGAGGGCCGACAAAAACATTCAGTACTTC
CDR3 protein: CASSLSSGRADKNIQYF

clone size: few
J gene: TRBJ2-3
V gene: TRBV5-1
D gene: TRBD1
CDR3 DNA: TGCGCCAGCAGCTTGGACAGGGGTTCCACAGATACGCAGTATTTT
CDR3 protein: CASSLDRGSTDTQYF

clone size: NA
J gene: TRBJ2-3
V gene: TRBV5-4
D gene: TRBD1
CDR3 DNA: TGTGCCAGCAGCCCCGCTCCGGGACAGGGGACTCTCTCGCCCAGGGTTACGCAGTATTTT
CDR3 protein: CASSPAPGQGTLSPRVTQYF

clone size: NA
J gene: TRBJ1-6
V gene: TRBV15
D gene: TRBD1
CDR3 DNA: TGTGCCACCAGCAGAGATCCCCAGGGGGCACGGTCACCCCTCCACTTT
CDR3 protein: CATSRDPQGARSPLHF

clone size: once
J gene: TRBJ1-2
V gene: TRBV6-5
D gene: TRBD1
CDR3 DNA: TGTGCCAGCAGGGACAGGGGTCCTAAATTCTATGGCTACACCTTC
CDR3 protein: CASRDRGPKFYGYTF